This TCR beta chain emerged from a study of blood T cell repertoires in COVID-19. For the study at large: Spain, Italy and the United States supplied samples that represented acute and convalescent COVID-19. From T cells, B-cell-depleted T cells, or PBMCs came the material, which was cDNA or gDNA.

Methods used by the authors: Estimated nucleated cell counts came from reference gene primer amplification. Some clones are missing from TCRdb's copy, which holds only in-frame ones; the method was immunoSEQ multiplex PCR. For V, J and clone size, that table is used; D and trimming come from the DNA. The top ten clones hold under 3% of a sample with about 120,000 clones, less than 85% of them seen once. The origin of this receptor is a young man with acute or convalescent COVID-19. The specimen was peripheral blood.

DNA of the CDR3: TGTGCCACCTCTGTCCAGGGGGCGCGGTATGGCTACACCTTC. Its protein product is CATSVQGARYGYTF. J is TRBJ1-2 and V is TRBV15; 8 nucleotides line up with TRBD1. This CDR3 is 14 amino acids long. After removal of 8 bases from V and 5 bases from J, the junction contained 10 bases not matched to a gene. Germline V CDR1 and CDR2: LNHNV, YYDKDF (reference sequence).